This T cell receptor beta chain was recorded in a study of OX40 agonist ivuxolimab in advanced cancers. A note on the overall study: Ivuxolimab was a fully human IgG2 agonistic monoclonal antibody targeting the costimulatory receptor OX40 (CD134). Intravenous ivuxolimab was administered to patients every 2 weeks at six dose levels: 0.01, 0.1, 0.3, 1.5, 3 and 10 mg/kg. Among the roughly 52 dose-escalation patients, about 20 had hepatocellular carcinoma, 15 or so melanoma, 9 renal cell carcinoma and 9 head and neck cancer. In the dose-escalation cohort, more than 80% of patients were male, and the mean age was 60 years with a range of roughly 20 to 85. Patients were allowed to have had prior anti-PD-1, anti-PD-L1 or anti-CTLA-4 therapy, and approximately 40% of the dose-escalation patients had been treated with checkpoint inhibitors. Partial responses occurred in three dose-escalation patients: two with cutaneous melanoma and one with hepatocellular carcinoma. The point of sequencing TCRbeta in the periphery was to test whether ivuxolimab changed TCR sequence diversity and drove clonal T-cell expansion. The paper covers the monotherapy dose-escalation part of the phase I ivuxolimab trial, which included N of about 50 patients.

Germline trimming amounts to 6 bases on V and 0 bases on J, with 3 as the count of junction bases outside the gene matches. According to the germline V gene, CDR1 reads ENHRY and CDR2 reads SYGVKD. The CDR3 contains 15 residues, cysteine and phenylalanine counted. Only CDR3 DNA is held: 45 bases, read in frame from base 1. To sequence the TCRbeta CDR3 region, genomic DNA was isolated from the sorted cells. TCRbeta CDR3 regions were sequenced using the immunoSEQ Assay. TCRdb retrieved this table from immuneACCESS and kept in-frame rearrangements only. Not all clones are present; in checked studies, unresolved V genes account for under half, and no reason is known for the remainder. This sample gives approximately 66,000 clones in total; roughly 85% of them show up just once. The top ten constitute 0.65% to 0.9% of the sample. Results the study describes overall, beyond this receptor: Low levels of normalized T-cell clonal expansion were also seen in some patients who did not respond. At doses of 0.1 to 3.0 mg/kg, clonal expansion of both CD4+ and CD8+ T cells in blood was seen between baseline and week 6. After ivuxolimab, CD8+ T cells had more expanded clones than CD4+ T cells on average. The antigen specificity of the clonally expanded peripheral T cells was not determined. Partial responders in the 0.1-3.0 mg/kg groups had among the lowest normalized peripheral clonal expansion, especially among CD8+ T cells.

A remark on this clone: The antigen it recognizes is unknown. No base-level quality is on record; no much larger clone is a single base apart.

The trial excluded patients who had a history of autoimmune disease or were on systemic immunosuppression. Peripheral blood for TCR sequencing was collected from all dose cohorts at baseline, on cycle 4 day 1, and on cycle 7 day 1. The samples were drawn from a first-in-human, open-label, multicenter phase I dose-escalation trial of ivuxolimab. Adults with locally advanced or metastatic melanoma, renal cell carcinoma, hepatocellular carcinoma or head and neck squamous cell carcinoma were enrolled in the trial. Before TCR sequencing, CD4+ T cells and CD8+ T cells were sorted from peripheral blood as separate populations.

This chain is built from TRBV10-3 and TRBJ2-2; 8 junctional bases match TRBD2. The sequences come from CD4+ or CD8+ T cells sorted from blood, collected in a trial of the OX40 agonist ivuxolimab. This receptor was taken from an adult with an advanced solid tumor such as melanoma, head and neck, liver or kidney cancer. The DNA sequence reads TGTGCCATCAGGGGAGCGGGAGCGAACACCGGGGAGCTGTTTTTT. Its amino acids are CAIRGAGANTGELFF.